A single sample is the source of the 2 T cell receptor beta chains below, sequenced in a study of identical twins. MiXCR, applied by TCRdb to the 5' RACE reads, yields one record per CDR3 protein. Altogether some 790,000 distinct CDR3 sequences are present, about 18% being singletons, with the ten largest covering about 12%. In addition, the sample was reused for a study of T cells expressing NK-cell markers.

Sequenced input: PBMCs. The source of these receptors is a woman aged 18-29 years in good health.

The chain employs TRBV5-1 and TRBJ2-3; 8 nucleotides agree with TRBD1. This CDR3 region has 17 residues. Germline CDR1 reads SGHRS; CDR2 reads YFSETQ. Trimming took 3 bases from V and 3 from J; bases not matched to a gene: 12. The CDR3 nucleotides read TGCGCCAGCAGCTCCATCCCCTCAGGGGGCACTACAGATACGCAGTATTTT. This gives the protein CASSSIPSGGTTDTQYF.

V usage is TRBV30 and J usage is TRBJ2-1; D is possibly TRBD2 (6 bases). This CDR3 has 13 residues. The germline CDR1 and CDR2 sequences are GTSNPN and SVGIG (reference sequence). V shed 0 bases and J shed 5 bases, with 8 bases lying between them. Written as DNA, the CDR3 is TGTGCCTGGAGTGTACTAGCCCACAATGAGCAGTTCTTC. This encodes CAWSVLAHNEQFF.